Below, 20 T cell receptor beta chains from the same sample are listed, as sequenced in a study of T-cell memory formation after mild COVID-19. TCRdb reanalysed the 5' RACE reads using MiXCR and keeps one entry per CDR3 protein. This table holds 530,000 or so distinct CDR3 sequences, approximately 15% found once. Sequenced sample: PBMCs or a T cell subset sorted from them (not recorded which). The source is an adult woman who had mild COVID-19 (a few samples of this study predate the infection). Cell type and time point are not known.

In this sample, this clonotype turned up many times. The V call is TRBV6-4, the J call TRBJ2-3; 9 bases are a match to TRBD2. Germline trimming cut 6 bases from V and 5 bases from J; bases unmatched to any gene: 9. This CDR3 has 15 residues. CDR1 is MRHNA, CDR2 SNTAGT, per germline. The CDR3 reads CASREGLALRDTQYF. For the CDR3, the DNA is TGTGCCAGCAGAGAGGGACTAGCCTTGAGAGATACGCAGTATTTT.

This clonotype was counted once. The V gene is TRBV7-9, the J gene TRBJ2-7, with 13 positions matching TRBD2. J gave up 0 bases and V 6 bases, and 8 bases lay outside the gene matches. Germline CDR1 is SEHNR and CDR2 is FQNEAQ (reference sequence). The CDR3 has 17 residues. The CDR3 DNA follows: TGTGCCAGCAGGTCACTAGCGGGAGGGCAACACTCCTACGAGCAGTACTTC. Its translation is CASRSLAGGQHSYEQYF.

The sample holds many counts of this clonotype. The chain links TRBV20-1 to TRBJ2-7; unclear D gene. V gave up 0 bases and J gave up 1 base, with 13 bases separating them. Germline CDR1 reads DFQATT; CDR2 reads SNEGSKA (reference sequence). CDR3 length equals 15 residues. The CDR3 sequence is CSARDHSGSSYEQYF. The CDR3 coding sequence is TGCAGTGCTAGAGATCACTCCGGATCTTCCTACGAGCAGTACTTC.

This rearrangement joins TRBV21-1 to TRBJ2-3; the table's D call of TRBD2 was not tested on the DNA. TRBV21-1 is a known pseudogene. The CDR3 is made up of 18 amino acids. CDR3 sequence: CASTSLAGVSSLTDTQYF. The CDR3 DNA follows: TGTGCCAGCACCTCACTAGCGGGGGTCTCCTCCCTGACAGATACGCAGTATTTT.

This clonotype was detected only a few times. As DNA, the CDR3 is TGTGCCAGCAGCCACCCACAGACAAACACCATATATTTT. Encoded protein: CASSHPQTNTIYF. The rearrangement joins TRBV3-1 to TRBJ1-3, with D unresolved. The CDR3 is 13 amino acids. V lost 3 bases, J lost 6 bases, and 9 bases lay in between. Germline V lookup: CDR1 LGHDT, CDR2 YNNKEL (reference sequence).

This chain connects TRBV12-3 or TRBV12-4 to TRBJ1-2, with 8 nucleotides matching TRBD1. The CDR3 sequence is 15 residues long. With V trimmed by 4 bases and J by 7 bases, 11 bases remained unmatched. The CDR3 reads CASSSARDRKVGYTF. Here the CDR3 DNA reads TGTGCCAGCAGTTCCGCCCGGGACAGGAAAGTTGGCTACACCTTC.

This chain uses TRBV4-2 with TRBJ2-3; 9 bases line up with TRBD2. There are 18 residues in the CDR3. Germline V gene lookup returns CDR1 LGHNA and CDR2 YNFKEQ. With 0 bases clipped from V and 5 bases from J, the junction kept 12 bases outside the gene matches. The CDR3 loop is CASSQDLNGGRALDTQYF. DNA for the CDR3: TGTGCCAGCAGCCAAGACCTTAACGGCGGGAGGGCCCTAGATACGCAGTATTTT.

Comments on this clonotype: Sequence at one end of the junction differs from germline and may be a read error. The chain recombines TRBV6-1 with TRBJ2-2, with 8 bases that match TRBD2. CDR3 size: 14 residues. Germline values: CDR1 MNHNS, CDR2 SASEGT. The CDR3, as DNA: TGTGCTAGCAACGGGGGGGGCGGCACCGGGGAGCTGTTTTTT. Translating gives CASNGGGGTGELFF.

The chain joins TRBV12-3 or TRBV12-4 to TRBJ2-1; weak D call: TRBD2 (5 bases). V dropped 0 bases and J dropped 5 bases, with 8 bases sitting between them. This CDR3 has 14 amino acids. CDR3 residues: CASSLAGLHNEQFF. CDR3 nucleotide sequence: TGTGCCAGCAGTTTAGCCGGACTTCACAATGAGCAGTTCTTC.

The genes are TRBV24-1 and TRBJ2-1; D is unclear. Trimming pared 9 bases from V and 2 bases from J, leaving 7 bases between. The CDR3 is made up of 12 amino acids. Per the germline V gene, CDR1 is KGHDR and CDR2 is SFDVKD. The CDR3 DNA is TGTGCCACCTGCGGCGCCTACAATGAGCAGTTCTTC. It encodes CATCGAYNEQFF.

This clonotype was seen only a few times. The chain couples TRBV12-5 to TRBJ2-1; tentatively, D is TRBD1 (6 bases). This CDR3 has 13 amino acids. The V end was cut by 6 bases, the J end by 3 bases, with 9 bases between. Germline values: CDR1 LGHNT, CDR2 FRNRAP. DNA for the CDR3: TGTGCTAGTGGGGAACAGGGCTACAATGAGCAGTTCTTC. Protein sequence: CASGEQGYNEQFF.

This clonotype was seen more than once but under ten times. The chain joins TRBV7-2 to TRBJ2-7; 8 bases are shared with TRBD1. Germline CDR1 SGHTA, CDR2 FQGNSA. This CDR3 is 15 amino acids long. Germline trimming cut 4 bases from V and 4 bases from J; bases unmatched to any gene: 9. The DNA of the CDR3 is TGTGCCAGCAGCTCCGGACAGGGAAGTTGGTACGAGCAGTACTTC. Amino acid sequence: CASSSGQGSWYEQYF.

The J gene is TRBJ2-2, the V gene TRBV27; D is unresolved. Trimming left V 2 bases short and J 0 bases short, with 7 bases between. Germline loops: CDR1 MNHEY, CDR2 SMNVEV (reference sequence). The CDR3 sequence is 15 residues long. The DNA of the CDR3 is TGTGCCAGCAGTTTAGCTGGCTCGAACACCGGGGAGCTGTTTTTT. Amino acids: CASSLAGSNTGELFF.

The rearrangement joins TRBV11-3 to TRBJ1-5, with TRBD1 identical over 7 bases. J gave up 7 bases and V 5 bases, and 11 bases lay outside the gene matches. Germline CDR1 reads SGHNT; CDR2 reads YENEEA. This CDR3 spans 15 amino acids. CDR3 DNA: TGTGCCAGCAGCAAGAGCACCCAGGGGGACCAGCCCCAGCATTTT. Its translation is CASSKSTQGDQPQHF.

This clonotype was found a few times. The CDR3 DNA reads TGCGCCAGCAGCACTGCCGGGACAGTCAATGAGCAGTTCTTC. It encodes CASSTAGTVNEQFF. V gene TRBV4-1 combines with J gene TRBJ2-1, with 7 bases matching TRBD1. Germline assignment: CDR1 MGHRA and CDR2 YSYEKL. The length of the CDR3 is 14 residues. Trimming removed 5 bases from V and 6 bases from J; junction bases left unmatched: 7.

The V gene is TRBV6-2 or TRBV6-3, the J gene TRBJ1-5, with unresolved D. The germline V gene has CDR1 MNHEY and CDR2 SVGEGT. V lost 2 bases and J lost 0, with 17 bases in between. The CDR3 runs 18 residues. CDR3 sequence reads: CASSYQIAAGPSNQPQHF. The DNA for the CDR3 is TGTGCCAGCAGTTACCAGATTGCTGCAGGCCCTAGCAATCAGCCCCAGCATTTT.

The chain combines TRBV7-6 with TRBJ1-1, with a tentative D call TRBD1 (5 bases). Trimming stripped 3 bases from V and 6 bases from J, with 14 bases between. CDR3 length equals 14 residues. Germline CDR1 is SGHVS and CDR2 is FNYEAQ. The chain's CDR3 is CASSFTEGVPEAFF. The CDR3, as DNA: TGTGCCAGCAGCTTTACGGAAGGGGTCCCTGAAGCTTTCTTT.

In this sample, this clonotype turned up a few times. The V and J genes are TRBV10-3 and TRBJ2-1, with TRBD1 matching 9 bases. From germline, CDR1 is ENHRY and CDR2 SYGVKD. J was trimmed by 8 bases and V by 6 bases; bases with no gene match: 8. CDR3 length: 14 amino acids. CDR3 in amino acids: CAIRPDRGNDEQFF. As DNA, the CDR3 is TGTGCCATCAGGCCGGACAGGGGCAACGATGAGCAGTTCTTC.

This clonotype was seen a few times. The chain has TRBV4-3 and TRBJ2-3, with 12 bases identical to TRBD2. The CDR3 length is 17 residues. The germline CDR1 and CDR2 sequences are LGHNA and YSLEER. The J segment lost 3 bases and the V segment lost 0 bases, leaving 4 bases of the junction unmatched. Here the CDR3 DNA reads TGCGCCAGCAGCCAAGATCTCACTAGCGGGAGGACAGATACGCAGTATTTT. This codes for CASSQDLTSGRTDTQYF.

This clonotype turned up a few times. The genes are TRBV20-1 and TRBJ2-4; no reliable D call. This CDR3 comprises 12 residues. Trimming took 2 bases from V and 8 from J, leaving 10 bases between them. Germline V gene lookup returns CDR1 DFQATT and CDR2 SNEGSKA (reference sequence). The CDR3 is CSARLGGDIQYF. CDR3 sequence (DNA): TGCAGTGCTAGATTGGGTGGGGACATTCAGTACTTC.